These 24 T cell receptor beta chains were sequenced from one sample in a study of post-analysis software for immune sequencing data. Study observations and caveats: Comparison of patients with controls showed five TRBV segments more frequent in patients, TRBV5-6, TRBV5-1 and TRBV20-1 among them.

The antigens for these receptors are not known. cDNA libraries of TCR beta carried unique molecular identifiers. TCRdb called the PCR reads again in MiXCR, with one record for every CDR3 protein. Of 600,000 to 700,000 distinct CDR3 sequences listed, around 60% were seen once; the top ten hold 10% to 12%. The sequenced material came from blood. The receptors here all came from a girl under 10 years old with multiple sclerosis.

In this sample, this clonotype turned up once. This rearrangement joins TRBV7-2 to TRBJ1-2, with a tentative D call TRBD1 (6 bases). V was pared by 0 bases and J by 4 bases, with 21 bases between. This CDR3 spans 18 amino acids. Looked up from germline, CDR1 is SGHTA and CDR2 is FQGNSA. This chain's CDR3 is CASSLATGNRAGGYGYTF. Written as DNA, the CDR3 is TGTGCCAGCAGCTTAGCTACCGGTAACAGGGCCGGGGGCTATGGCTACACCTTC.

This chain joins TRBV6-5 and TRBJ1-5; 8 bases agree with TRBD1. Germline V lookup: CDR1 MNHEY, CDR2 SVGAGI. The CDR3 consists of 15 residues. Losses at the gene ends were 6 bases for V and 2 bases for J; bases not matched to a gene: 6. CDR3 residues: CASSRGLDGNQPQHF. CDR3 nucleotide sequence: TGTGCCAGCAGCAGGGGGCTCGATGGCAATCAGCCCCAGCATTTT.

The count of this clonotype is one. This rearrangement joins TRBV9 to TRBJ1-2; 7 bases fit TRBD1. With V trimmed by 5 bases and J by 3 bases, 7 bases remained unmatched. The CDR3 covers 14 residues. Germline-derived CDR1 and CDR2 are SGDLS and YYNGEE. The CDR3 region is CASRDQQGYYGYTF. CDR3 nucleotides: TGTGCCAGCAGGGATCAACAGGGGTACTATGGCTACACCTTC.

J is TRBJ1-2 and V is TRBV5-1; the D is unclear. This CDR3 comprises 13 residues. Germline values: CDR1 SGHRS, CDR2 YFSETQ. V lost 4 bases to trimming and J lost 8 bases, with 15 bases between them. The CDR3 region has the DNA TGCGCCAGCAGCCGCGGCCTCGTGGAAGGCTACACCTTC. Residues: CASSRGLVEGYTF.

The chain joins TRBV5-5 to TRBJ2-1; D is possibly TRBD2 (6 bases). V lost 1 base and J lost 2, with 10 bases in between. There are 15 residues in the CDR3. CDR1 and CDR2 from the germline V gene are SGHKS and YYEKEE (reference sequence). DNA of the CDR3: TGTGCCAGCAGCTTGCCGGGACTTCCCTACAATGAGCAGTTCTTC. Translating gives CASSLPGLPYNEQFF.

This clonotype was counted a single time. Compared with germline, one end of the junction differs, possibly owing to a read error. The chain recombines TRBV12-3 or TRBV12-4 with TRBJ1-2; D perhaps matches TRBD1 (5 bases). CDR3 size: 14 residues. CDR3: CASRLGDLGYGYTF. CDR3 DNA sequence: TGTGCCAGCAGGTTAGGGGACCTGGGGTATGGCTACACCTTC.

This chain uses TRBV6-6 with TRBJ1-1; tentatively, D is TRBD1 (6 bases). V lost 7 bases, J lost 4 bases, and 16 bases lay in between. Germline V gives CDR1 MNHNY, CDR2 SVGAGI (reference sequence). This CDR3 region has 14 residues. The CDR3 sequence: CASTQGSLGTEAFF. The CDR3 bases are TGTGCCAGCACCCAGGGGAGTCTGGGCACTGAAGCTTTCTTT.

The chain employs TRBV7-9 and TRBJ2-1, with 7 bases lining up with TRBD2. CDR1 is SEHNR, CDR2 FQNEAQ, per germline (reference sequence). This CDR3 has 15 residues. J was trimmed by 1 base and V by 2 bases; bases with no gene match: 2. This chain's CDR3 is CASSLPSGSYNEQFF. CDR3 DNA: TGTGCCAGCAGCTTACCTAGCGGTTCCTACAATGAGCAGTTCTTC.

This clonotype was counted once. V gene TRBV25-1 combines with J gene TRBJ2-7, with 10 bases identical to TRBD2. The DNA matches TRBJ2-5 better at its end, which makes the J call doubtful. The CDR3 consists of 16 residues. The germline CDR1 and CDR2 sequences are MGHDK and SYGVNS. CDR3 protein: CASSDTAGGVKETQYF. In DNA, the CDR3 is TGTGCCAGCAGTGATACAGCGGGAGGGGTCAAAGAGACCCAGTACTTC.

CDR3 amino acids: CASSYILAGIGYTF. In DNA, the CDR3 is TGTGCCAGCAGTTACATATTGGCAGGGATCGGCTACACCTTC. This chain links TRBV6-6 with TRBJ1-2; D is possibly TRBD1 (5 bases). The CDR3 is 14 residues long. V was shortened by 2 bases and J by 8 bases, with 15 bases between the two germline ends. CDR1 is MNHNY and CDR2 is SVGAGI in the germline V gene (reference sequence).

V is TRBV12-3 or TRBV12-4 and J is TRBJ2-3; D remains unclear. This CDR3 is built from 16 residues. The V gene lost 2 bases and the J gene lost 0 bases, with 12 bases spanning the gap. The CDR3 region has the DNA TGTGCCAGCAGTTTACGGCGCAGGATGAGCACAGATACGCAGTATTTT. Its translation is CASSLRRRMSTDTQYF.

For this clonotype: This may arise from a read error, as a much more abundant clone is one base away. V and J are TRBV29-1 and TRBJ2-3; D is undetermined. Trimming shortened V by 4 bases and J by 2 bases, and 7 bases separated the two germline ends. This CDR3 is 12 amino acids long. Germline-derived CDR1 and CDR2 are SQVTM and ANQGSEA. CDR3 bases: TGCAGCGTTGGGCGACCCACAGATACGCAGTATTTT. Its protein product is CSVGRPTDTQYF.

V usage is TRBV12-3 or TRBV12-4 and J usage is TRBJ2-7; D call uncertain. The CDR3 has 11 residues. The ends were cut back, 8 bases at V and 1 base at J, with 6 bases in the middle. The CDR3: CASAASYEQYF. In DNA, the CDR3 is TGTGCCAGCGCAGCTTCCTACGAGCAGTACTTC.

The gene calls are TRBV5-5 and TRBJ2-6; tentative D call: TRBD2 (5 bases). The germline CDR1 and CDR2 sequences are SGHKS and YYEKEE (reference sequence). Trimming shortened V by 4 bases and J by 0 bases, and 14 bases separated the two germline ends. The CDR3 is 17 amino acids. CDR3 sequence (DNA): TGTGCCAGCAGCCGCCGAGGGCTAGACTCTGGGGCCAACGTCCTGACTTTC. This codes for CASSRRGLDSGANVLTF.

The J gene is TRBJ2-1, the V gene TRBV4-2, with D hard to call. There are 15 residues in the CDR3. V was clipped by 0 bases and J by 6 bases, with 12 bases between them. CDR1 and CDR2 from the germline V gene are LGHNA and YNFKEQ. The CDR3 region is CASSQEYGPPNEQFF. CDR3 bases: TGTGCCAGCAGCCAAGAGTACGGGCCCCCCAATGAGCAGTTCTTC.

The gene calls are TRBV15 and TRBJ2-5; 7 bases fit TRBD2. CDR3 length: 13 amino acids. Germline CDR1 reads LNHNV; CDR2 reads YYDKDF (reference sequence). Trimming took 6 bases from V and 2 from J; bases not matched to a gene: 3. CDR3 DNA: TGTGCCACCAGTTCTAGCGGACAAGAGACCCAGTACTTC. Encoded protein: CATSSSGQETQYF.

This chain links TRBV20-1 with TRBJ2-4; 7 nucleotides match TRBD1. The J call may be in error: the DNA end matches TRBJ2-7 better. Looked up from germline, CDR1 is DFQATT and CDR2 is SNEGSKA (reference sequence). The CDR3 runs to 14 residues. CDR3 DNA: TGCAGTGCTAGGAGACAGGGCGGTAGCGACGAGCAGTACTTC. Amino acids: CSARRQGGSDEQYF.

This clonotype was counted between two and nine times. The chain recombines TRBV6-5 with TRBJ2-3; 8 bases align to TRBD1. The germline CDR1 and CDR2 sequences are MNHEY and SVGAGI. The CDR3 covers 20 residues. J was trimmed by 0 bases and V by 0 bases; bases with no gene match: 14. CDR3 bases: TGTGCCAGCAGTTACTCGACTGGGGTGACGACAGGGGTCAGCACAGATACGCAGTATTTT. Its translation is CASSYSTGVTTGVSTDTQYF.

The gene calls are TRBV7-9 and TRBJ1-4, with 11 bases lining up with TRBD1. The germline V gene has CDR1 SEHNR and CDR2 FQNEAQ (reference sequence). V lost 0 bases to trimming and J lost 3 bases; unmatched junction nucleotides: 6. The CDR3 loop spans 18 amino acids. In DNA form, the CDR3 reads TGTGCCAGCAGCTTAGCGGGGACAGGGGGATTGGCTAATGAAAAACTGTTTTTT. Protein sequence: CASSLAGTGGLANEKLFF.

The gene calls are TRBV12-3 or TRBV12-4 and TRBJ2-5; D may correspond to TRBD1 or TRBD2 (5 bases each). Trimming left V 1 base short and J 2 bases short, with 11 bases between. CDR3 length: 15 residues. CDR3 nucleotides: TGTGCCAGCAGTTTAGGGGGGTGGGGACAAGAGACCCAGTACTTC. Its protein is CASSLGGWGQETQYF.

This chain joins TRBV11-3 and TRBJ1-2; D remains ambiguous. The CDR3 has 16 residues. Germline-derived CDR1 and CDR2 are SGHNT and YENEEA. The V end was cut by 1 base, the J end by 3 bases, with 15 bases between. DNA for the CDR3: TGTGCCAGCAGCTTAGGGCAAGCATCTTGGGACTATGGCTACACCTTC. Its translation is CASSLGQASWDYGYTF.

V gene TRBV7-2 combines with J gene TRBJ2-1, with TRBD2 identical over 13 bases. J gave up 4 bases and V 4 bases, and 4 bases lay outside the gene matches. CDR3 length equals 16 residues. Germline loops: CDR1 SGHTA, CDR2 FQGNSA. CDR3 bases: TGTGCCAGCAGCTCAACGGGACTAGCGGGATACAATGAGCAGTTCTTC. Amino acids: CASSSTGLAGYNEQFF. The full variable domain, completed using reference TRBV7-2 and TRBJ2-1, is GAGVSQSPSNKVTEKGKDVELRCDPISGHTALYWYRQSLGQGLEFLIYFQGNSAPDKSGLPSDRFSAERTGGSVSTLTIQRTQQEDSAVYLCASSSTGLAGYNEQFFGPGTRLTVL.

The CDR3 sequence: CASSPCCGNTEAFF. The CDR3 nucleotides read TGTGCCAGCAGCCCATGCTGCGGGAACACTGAAGCTTTCTTT. This chain connects TRBV7-9 to TRBJ1-1; no definite D call. The CDR3 covers 14 residues. Trimming shortened V by 5 bases and J by 1 base, and 11 bases separated the two germline ends. Germline CDR1 is SEHNR and CDR2 is FQNEAQ (reference sequence).

The CDR3 nucleotides read TGTGCCAGCAGCCCTGGACTAGCGGGGGGGCCAACCCTCTACAATGAGCAGTTCTTC. It yields the protein CASSPGLAGGPTLYNEQFF. This chain uses TRBV6-1 with TRBJ2-1, with 15 bases identical to TRBD2. Germline CDR1 and CDR2: MNHNS and SASEGT. The CDR3 is 19 residues long. J was trimmed by 3 bases and V by 6 bases; bases with no gene match: 12.